Here is one TCR beta chain with its context. The antigen remains undetermined. The data were obtained in a study of graft-versus-host responses after intestinal transplantation. Study in general: For approximately three years after anti-thymocyte globulin induction, all recipients took tacrolimus and steroids. Points from the study as a whole: The study associated peak circulating GvH clone levels with early post-transplant HvG declines.

Clones were sequenced by immunoSEQ multiplex PCR, and TCRdb holds only the in-frame ones, with some missing. Among around 130,000 clones listed, roughly 92% were seen once. Germline loops: CDR1 SGHTS, CDR2 YDEGEE. The germline V and J ends were trimmed by 1 base and 1 base, with 5 bases remaining between them. The CDR3 is 13 residues long. This sequence was found in a human donor who received an intestinal transplant. This sequence joins TRBV5-8 and TRBJ2-5; D unclear. Sequencing used unstimulated CD4+ T cells sorted from spleen or lymph node cells, obtained before intestinal transplant. Written as DNA, the CDR3 is TGTGCCAGCAGCTTGAAGAGCCAAGAGACCCAGTACTTC. Protein: CASSLKSQETQYF.